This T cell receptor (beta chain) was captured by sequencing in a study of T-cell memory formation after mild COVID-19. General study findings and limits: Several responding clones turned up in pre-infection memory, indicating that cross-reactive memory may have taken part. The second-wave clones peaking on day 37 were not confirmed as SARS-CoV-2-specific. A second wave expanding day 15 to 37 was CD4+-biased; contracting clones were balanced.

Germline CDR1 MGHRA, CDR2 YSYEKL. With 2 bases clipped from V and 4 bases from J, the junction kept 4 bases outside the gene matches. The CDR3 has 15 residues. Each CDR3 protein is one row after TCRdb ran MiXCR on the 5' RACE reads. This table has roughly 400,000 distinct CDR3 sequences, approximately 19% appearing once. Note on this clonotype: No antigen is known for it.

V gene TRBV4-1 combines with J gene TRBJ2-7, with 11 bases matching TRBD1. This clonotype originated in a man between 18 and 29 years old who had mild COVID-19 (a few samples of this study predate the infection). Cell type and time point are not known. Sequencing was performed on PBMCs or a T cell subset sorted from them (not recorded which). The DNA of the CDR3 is TGCGCCAGCAGCCAACGGGACAGGGGGATTTACGAGCAGTACTTC. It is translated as CASSQRDRGIYEQYF.